This T cell receptor beta chain comes out of a study of read filtering for tumor transcriptome and immune sequencing. This clonotype was found many times. The antigen remains undetermined. Findings and limits, study-wide: IR-seq and RNA-seq agreed better without single-read clonotypes.

This library used roughly 0.4 ug RNA and molecular barcoded adaptors spanning alpha/delta and beta/gamma chains. TCRdb used MiXCR to reprocess the reads, holding one entry per CDR3 protein. The sample contains about 57,000 distinct CDR3 sequences, about 20% of which appear only once. The germline CDR1 and CDR2 sequences are LGHDT and YNNKEL (reference sequence). The V end lost 7 bases, the J end lost 5 bases, and 10 bases lay between the germline ends. The CDR3 is 12 amino acids. The chain recombines TRBV3-1 with TRBJ2-3; D unresolved. This receptor was identified in a donor at least 40 years old with multiple myeloma. The specimen was a population of CD138-negative cells sorted from bone marrow. The CDR3 nucleotides are TGTGCCAGCACCCTGGGTAGAGATACGCAGTATTTT. Protein sequence: CASTLGRDTQYF.